The sequence of this TCR beta chain was determined in a study of blood T cells in healthy people across ages. This clonotype was detected a few times. Then a second PCR, running about 6 to 12 cycles, was carried out with a sample-barcoded 5' primer and a J-beta primer mix. Tagging of each cDNA molecule was performed by a template-switch adaptor with 12 random nucleotides. There were at least 2.5 million CDR3-containing paired-end reads obtained from each sample. Via MiXCR, TCRdb re-called the 5' RACE reads, giving one row per CDR3 protein. The sample lists some 1.1 million distinct CDR3 sequences, 35% to 45% occurring once. Germline V CDR1 and CDR2: SGHTA, FQGNSA. Trimming left V 6 bases short and J 4 bases short, with 16 bases between. The CDR3 runs 15 residues.

The chain links TRBV7-2 to TRBJ2-1; tentatively, D is TRBD2 (7 bases). Sequencing was performed on blood. The receptor's source is a man aged 18 to 30 in good health. The CDR3 reads CASSLERGHYNEQFF. For the CDR3, the DNA is TGTGCCAGCAGTTTGGAGCGGGGACATTACAATGAGCAGTTCTTC. Full variable domain (outside the CDR3, taken from reference TRBV7-2 and TRBJ2-1): GAGVSQSPSNKVTEKGKDVELRCDPISGHTALYWYRQSLGQGLEFLIYFQGNSAPDKSGLPSDRFSAERTGGSVSTLTIQRTQQEDSAVYLCASSLERGHYNEQFFGPGTRLTVL.